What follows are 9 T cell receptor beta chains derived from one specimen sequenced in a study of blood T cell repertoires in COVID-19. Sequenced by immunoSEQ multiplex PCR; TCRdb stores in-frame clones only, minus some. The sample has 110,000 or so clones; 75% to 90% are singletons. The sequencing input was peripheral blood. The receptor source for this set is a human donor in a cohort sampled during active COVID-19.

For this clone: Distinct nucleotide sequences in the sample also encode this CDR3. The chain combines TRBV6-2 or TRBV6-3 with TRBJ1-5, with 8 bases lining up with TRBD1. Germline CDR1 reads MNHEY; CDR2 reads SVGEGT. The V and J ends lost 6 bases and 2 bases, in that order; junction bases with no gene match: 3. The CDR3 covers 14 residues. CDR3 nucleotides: TGTGCCAGCAGCCCGGACAGGGGCAATCAGCCCCAGCATTTT. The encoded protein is CASSPDRGNQPQHF.

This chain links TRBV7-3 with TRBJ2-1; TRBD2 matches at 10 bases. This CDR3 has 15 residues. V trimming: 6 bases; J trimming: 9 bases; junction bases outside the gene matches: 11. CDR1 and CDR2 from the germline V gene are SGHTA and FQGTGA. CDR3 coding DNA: TGTGCCAGCAGTACAGGGAGGGTAGCGGGGGGTGAGCAGTTCTTC. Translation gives CASSTGRVAGGEQFF. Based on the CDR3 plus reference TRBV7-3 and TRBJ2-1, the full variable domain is GAGVSQTPSNKVTEKGKYVELRCDPISGHTALYWYRQSLGQGPEFLIYFQGTGAADDSGLPNDRFFAVRPEGSVSTLKIQRTERGDSAVYLCASSTGRVAGGEQFFGPGTRLTVL.

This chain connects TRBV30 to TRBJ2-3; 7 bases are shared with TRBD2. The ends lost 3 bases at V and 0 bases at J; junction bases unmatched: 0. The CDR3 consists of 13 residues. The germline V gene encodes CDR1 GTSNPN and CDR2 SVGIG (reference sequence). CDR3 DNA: TGTGCCTGGAGGCGGGAGAGCACAGATACGCAGTATTTT. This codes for CAWRRESTDTQYF.

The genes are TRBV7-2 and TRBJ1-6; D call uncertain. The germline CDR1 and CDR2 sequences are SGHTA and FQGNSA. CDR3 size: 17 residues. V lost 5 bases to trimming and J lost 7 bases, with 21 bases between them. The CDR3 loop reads CASSDRDRGMGNSPLHF. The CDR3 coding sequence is TGTGCCAGCAGCGACCGGGATCGAGGGATGGGGAATTCACCCCTCCACTTT. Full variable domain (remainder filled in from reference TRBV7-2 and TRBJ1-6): GAGVSQSPSNKVTEKGKDVELRCDPISGHTALYWYRQSLGQGLEFLIYFQGNSAPDKSGLPSDRFSAERTGGSVSTLTIQRTQQEDSAVYLCASSDRDRGMGNSPLHFGNGTRLTVT.

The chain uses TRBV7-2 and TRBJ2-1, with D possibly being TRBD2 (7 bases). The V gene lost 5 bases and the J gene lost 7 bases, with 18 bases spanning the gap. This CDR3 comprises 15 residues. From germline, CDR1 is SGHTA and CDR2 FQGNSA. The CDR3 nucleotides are TGTGCCAGCAGCCCCGGGGGCGGGGGCCCTAATGAGCAGTTCTTC. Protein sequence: CASSPGGGGPNEQFF.

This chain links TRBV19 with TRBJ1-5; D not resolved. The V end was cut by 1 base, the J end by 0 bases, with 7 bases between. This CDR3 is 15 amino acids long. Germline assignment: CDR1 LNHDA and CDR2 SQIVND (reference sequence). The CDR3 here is CASSIAGDSNQPQHF. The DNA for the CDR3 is TGTGCCAGTAGTATAGCCGGAGATAGCAATCAGCCCCAGCATTTT. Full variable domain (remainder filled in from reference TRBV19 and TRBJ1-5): DGGITQSPKYLFRKEGQNVTLSCEQNLNHDAMYWYRQDPGQGLRLIYYSQIVNDFQKGDIAEGYSVSREKKESFPLTVTSAQKNPTAFYLCASSIAGDSNQPQHFGDGTRLSIL.

The CDR3 protein is CASSPRRDTQYF. CDR3 nucleotides: TGTGCCAGCAGCCCTCGGCGGGATACGCAGTATTTT. The rearrangement joins TRBV7-9 to TRBJ2-3; D gene unclear. CDR1 and CDR2 from the germline V gene are SEHNR and FQNEAQ (reference sequence). The V gene lost 5 bases and the J gene lost 6 bases, with 9 bases spanning the gap. The CDR3 sequence is 12 residues long.

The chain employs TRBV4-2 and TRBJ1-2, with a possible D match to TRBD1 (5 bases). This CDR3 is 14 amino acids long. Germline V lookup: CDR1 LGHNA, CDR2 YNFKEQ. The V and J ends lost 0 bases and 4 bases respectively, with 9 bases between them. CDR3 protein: CASSQDSDSYGYTF. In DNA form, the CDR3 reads TGTGCCAGCAGCCAAGATTCCGACAGCTATGGCTACACCTTC.

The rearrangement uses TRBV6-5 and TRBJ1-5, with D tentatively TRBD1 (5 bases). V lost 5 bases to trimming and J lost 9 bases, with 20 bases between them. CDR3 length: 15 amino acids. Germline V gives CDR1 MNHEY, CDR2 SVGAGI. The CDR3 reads CASSPEQGPLGPQHF. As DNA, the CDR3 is TGTGCCAGCAGTCCGGAGCAGGGTCCCCTAGGGCCCCAGCATTTT.